This T cell receptor (beta chain) was identified in a study of T cell responses to AZD1222 COVID-19 vaccine. Turning to this clone: Antigen specificity is unknown.

V lost 2 bases, J lost 6 bases, and 11 bases lay in between. The CDR3 is 13 amino acids. Germline values: CDR1 SGHDT, CDR2 YYEEEE. Points from the study as a whole: Unmutated regions of variants are reportedly targeted by nearly half of spike-specific TCRs. All repertoire sampling was performed exclusively after the peak T cell response.

Sequenced by immunoSEQ multiplex PCR; TCRdb stores in-frame clones only, minus some. The table has 200,000 to 250,000 clones, more than 85% seen once; the top ten hold 1%. The receptor's source is an adult in good health. The source material was peripheral blood, sampled on day 0 of MenACWY control vaccination. The genes are TRBV5-6 and TRBJ1-2, with a possible D match to TRBD1 (5 bases). The CDR3 DNA sequence: TGTGCCAGCAGCTTCTCCGGGGGGGATGGCTACACCTTC. Translated: CASSFSGGDGYTF. Looking up the rest from reference TRBV5-6 and TRBJ1-2 gives the full variable domain: DAGVTQSPTHLIKTRGQQVTLRCSPKSGHDTVSWYQQALGQGPQFIFQYYEEEERQRGNFPDRFSGHQFPNYSSELNVNALLLGDSALYLCASSFSGGDGYTFGSGTRLTVV.